The sequence of this TCR beta chain was determined in a study of blood T cell repertoires in COVID-19. Data came from immunoSEQ multiplex PCR; TCRdb stores just in-frame clones and leaves some out. The repertoire holds roughly 300,000 clones, with about nine tenths as singletons. The length of the CDR3 is 16 residues. CDR1 is SGHTA and CDR2 is FQGNSA in the germline V gene. J lost 0 bases, V lost 2 bases, and 2 bases had no gene match. This receptor was taken from a woman aged 18-30 years who had recovered from COVID-19. The V gene is TRBV7-2, the J gene TRBJ2-1, with 9 bases fitting TRBD2. The sequenced material came from PBMCs or T cells enriched from blood (not recorded which). The CDR3 sequence is CASSLISGGSYNEQFF. The CDR3 DNA sequence: TGTGCCAGCAGCTTAATTAGCGGGGGCTCCTACAATGAGCAGTTCTTC.